Below, 14 T cell receptor beta chains from the same sample are listed, as sequenced in a study of OX40 agonist ivuxolimab in advanced cancers. Sequencing was performed with immunoSEQ multiplex PCR; in TCRdb, only in-frame clones are kept and a portion is missing. The profile shows fewer than 60,000 clones, roughly 92% of them singletons. Sample: CD4+ or CD8+ T cells sorted from blood, taken in a trial of the OX40 agonist ivuxolimab. The receptor source for this set is an adult with an advanced solid tumor such as melanoma, head and neck, liver or kidney cancer.

This chain joins TRBV5-4 and TRBJ2-2, with 9 bases lining up with TRBD2. CDR3 length equals 17 residues. V was pared by 0 bases and J by 4 bases, with 7 bases of the junction left unmatched. The V gene's germline CDR1 is SGHNT and CDR2 YYREEE (reference sequence). The CDR3 coding sequence is TGTGCCAGCAGCTTGGAATTGGCTAGCGGGATCACCGGGGAGCTGTTTTTT. Translation: CASSLELASGITGELFF.

This clone was recorded once. The rearrangement uses TRBV18 and TRBJ2-3; no clear D. CDR1 and CDR2 from the germline V gene are KGHSH and LQKENI. V was pared by 2 bases and J by 5 bases, with 14 bases between. The CDR3 runs 15 residues. CDR3 residues: CASSPSGSPEDTQYF. The CDR3 DNA reads TGTGCCAGCTCACCAAGTGGGTCTCCGGAAGATACGCAGTATTTT.

The table lists this clone with a count of one. The chain joins TRBV5-8 to TRBJ2-4; D remains ambiguous. There are 16 residues in the CDR3. Germline V gives CDR1 SGHTS, CDR2 YDEGEE. V lost 1 base and J lost 2, with 13 bases in between. CDR3 nucleotides: TGTGCCAGCAGCTTGTCTTTGATGCTAACCAAAAACATTCAGTACTTC. Protein sequence: CASSLSLMLTKNIQYF. The whole variable domain, remainder taken from reference TRBV5-8 and TRBJ2-4, is EAGVTQSPTHLIKTRGQQATLRCSPISGHTSVYWYQQALGLGLQFLLWYDEGEERNRGNFPPRFSGRQFPNYSSELNVNALELEDSALYLCASSLSLMLTKNIQYFGAGTRLSVL.

This clone has just one count. The chain employs TRBV6-1 and TRBJ1-2, with D unresolved. CDR3 size: 14 residues. In germline, CDR1 is MNHNS, CDR2 SASEGT. The ends were cut back, 4 bases at V and 3 bases at J, with 12 bases in the middle. CDR3 DNA: TGTGCCAGCAGTGCCTCGGAGGGCCACTATGGCTACACCTTC. This sequence encodes CASSASEGHYGYTF.

In its sample, this clone is medium-sized. The J gene is TRBJ1-2, the V gene TRBV4-1, with D unclear. Germline CDR1 and CDR2: MGHRA and YSYEKL. V was pared by 1 base and J by 8 bases, with 14 bases between. The CDR3 consists of 14 residues. This CDR3 reads CASSQVGLRVGYTF. CDR3 in DNA: TGCGCCAGCAGCCAAGTGGGGTTAAGAGTGGGCTACACCTTC.

The V call is TRBV6-1, the J call TRBJ2-5, with 7 nucleotides matching TRBD1. Matching the DNA end better, TRBJ2-7 makes the J call doubtful. This CDR3 comprises 13 residues. The germline CDR1 and CDR2 sequences are MNHNS and SASEGT. The CDR3 nucleotides are TGTGCCAGCACCCGACAGGGATTCTACGAGCAGTACTTC. As protein: CASTRQGFYEQYF.

This sequence joins TRBV5-4 and TRBJ2-7; tentatively, D is TRBD2 (6 bases). The CDR3 spans 14 residues. Trimming cost V 2 bases and J 0 bases, with 9 bases left between them. The germline V gene has CDR1 SGHNT and CDR2 YYREEE (reference sequence). CDR3 sequence reads: CASSFGGSSYEQYF. For the CDR3, the DNA is TGTGCCAGCAGCTTTGGGGGGAGCTCCTACGAGCAGTACTTC.

The chain employs TRBV7-3 and TRBJ1-1, with a possible D match to TRBD1 (6 bases). There are 15 residues in the CDR3. Trimming pared 2 bases from V and 1 base from J, leaving 11 bases between. Germline V gene lookup returns CDR1 SGHTA and CDR2 FQGTGA. The DNA for the CDR3 is TGTGCCAGCAGCTTAGAACCCAGGGGGAACACTGAAGCTTTCTTT. Amino acids: CASSLEPRGNTEAFF.

The chain employs TRBV7-2 and TRBJ2-1, with 10 bases aligning to TRBD2. Germline V lookup: CDR1 SGHTA, CDR2 FQGNSA. The trim removed 3 bases at V and 6 bases at J, leaving 5 bases unmatched. The CDR3 contains 15 residues. In nucleotides, the CDR3 is TGTGCCAGCAGCTTGTGGACTAGCGGAACCAATGAGCAGTTCTTC. This codes for CASSLWTSGTNEQFF.

This sequence joins TRBV13 and TRBJ2-5; no clear D gene. CDR3 length: 13 residues. V was pared by 5 bases and J by 5 bases, with 12 bases between. Germline CDR1 reads PRHDT; CDR2 reads FYEKMQ (reference sequence). The chain's CDR3 is CASSPRLGETQYF. CDR3 DNA sequence: TGTGCCAGCAGCCCCCGCCTGGGGGAGACCCAGTACTTC.

This chain links TRBV7-2 with TRBJ2-1; D is perhaps TRBD2 (5 bases). With 1 base removed from V and 2 bases from J, the gap between germline ends came to 9 bases. Germline-derived CDR1 and CDR2 are SGHTA and FQGNSA. The CDR3 consists of 15 residues. CDR3 loop: CASSLGGPTYNEQFF. The CDR3 region has the DNA TGTGCCAGCAGCTTAGGAGGGCCTACCTACAATGAGCAGTTCTTC.

This clone was detected only once. This chain joins TRBV5-1 and TRBJ1-1; no definite D call. This CDR3 comprises 15 residues. V lost 0 bases, J lost 1 base, and 10 bases lay in between. Germline values: CDR1 SGHRS, CDR2 YFSETQ. The CDR3 region has the DNA TGCGCCAGCAGCTTGGCAGCACAGAAGAACACTGAAGCTTTCTTT. Protein sequence: CASSLAAQKNTEAFF.

The chain is built from TRBV7-8 and TRBJ1-1; D ambiguous. Germline CDR1 SGHVS, CDR2 FQNEAQ. The V and J ends lost 2 bases and 4 bases respectively, with 8 bases between them. There are 13 residues in the CDR3. CDR3 DNA sequence: TGTGCCAGCAGCTTACTTAAAGGCACTGAAGCTTTCTTT. Translation: CASSLLKGTEAFF.

The chain joins TRBV6-5 to TRBJ2-7; D is perhaps TRBD1 or TRBD2 (6 bases each). The CDR3 contains 14 residues. Germline V gene data show CDR1 as MNHEY and CDR2 as SVGAGI. Deletions cut 6 bases from V and 3 bases from J, with 15 bases between. The CDR3 protein is CASRTRGVDYEQYF. Written as DNA, the CDR3 is TGTGCCAGCAGAACGAGGGGGGTGGACTACGAGCAGTACTTC.